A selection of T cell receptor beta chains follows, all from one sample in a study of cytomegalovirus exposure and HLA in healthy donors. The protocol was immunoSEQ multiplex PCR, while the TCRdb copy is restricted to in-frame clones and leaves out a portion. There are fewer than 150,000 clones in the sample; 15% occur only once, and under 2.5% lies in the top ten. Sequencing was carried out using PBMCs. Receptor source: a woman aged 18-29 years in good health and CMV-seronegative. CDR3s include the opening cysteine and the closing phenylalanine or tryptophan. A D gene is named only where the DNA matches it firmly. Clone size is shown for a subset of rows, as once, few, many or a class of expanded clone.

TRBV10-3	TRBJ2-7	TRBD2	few	CAISEELLASREQYF	TGTGCCATCAGTGAGGAGCTACTAGCGTCAAGGGAGCAGTACTTC
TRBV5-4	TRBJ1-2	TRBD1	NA	CASSKKQGANYGYTF	TGTGCCAGCAGCAAGAAACAGGGGGCAAACTATGGCTACACCTTC
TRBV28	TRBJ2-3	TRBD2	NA	CASRSPGGATDTQYF	TGTGCCAGCAGATCTCCCGGGGGGGCCACAGATACGCAGTATTTT
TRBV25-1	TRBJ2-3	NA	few	CASSGLGGADTQYF	TGTGCCAGCAGTGGTTTGGGCGGGGCAGATACGCAGTATTTT
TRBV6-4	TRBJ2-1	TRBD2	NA	CASSDAGTSGSRQQFF	TGTGCCAGCAGTGACGCCGGGACTAGCGGGAGTAGGCAGCAGTTCTTC
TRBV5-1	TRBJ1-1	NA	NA	CASSLGRGMNTEAFF	TGCGCCAGCAGCTTGGGTAGGGGCATGAACACTGAAGCTTTCTTT
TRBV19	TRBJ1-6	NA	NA	CASSIALRSPLHF	TGTGCCAGTAGTATTGCCCTGCGCTCACCCCTCCACTTT
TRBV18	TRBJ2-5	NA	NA	CASRGQQGKETQYF	TGTGCCAGCCGCGGACAGCAGGGGAAAGAGACCCAGTACTTC
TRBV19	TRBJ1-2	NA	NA	CASSTGAGVGYGYTF	TGTGCCAGTAGTACCGGTGCAGGGGTTGGGTATGGCTACACCTTC
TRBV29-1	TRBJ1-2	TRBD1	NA	CSVEDRGDFYGYTF	TGCAGCGTCGAGGACAGGGGGGATTTCTATGGCTACACCTTC
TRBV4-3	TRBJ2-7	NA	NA	CASSQNLGAEQYF	TGCGCCAGCAGCCAAAACCTAGGGGCCGAGCAGTACTTC
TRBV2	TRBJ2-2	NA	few	CASRVGTTNTGELFF	TGTGCCAGCAGGGTGGGGACAACTAACACCGGGGAGCTGTTTTTT
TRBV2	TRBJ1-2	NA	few	CASTYLPGYGYTF	TGTGCCAGCACATATCTCCCAGGATATGGCTACACCTTC
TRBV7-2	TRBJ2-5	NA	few	CASSLGPTQETQYF	TGTGCCAGCAGCTTAGGGCCGACACAAGAGACCCAGTACTTC
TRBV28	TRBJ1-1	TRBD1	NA	CASREGQGAGTEAFF	TGTGCCAGCAGGGAGGGACAGGGGGCAGGTACTGAAGCTTTCTTT
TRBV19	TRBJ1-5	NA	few	CASSISGATVNQPQHF	TGTGCCAGTAGTATAAGCGGGGCGACTGTCAATCAGCCCCAGCATTTT
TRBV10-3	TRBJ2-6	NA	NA	CAISESGGLNSGANVLTF	TGTGCCATCAGTGAGTCAGGAGGGCTGAACTCTGGGGCCAACGTCCTGACTTTC
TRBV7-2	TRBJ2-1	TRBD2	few	CASSLVGGRVTYNEQFF	TGTGCCAGCAGCTTAGTAGGTGGGAGGGTAACCTACAATGAGCAGTTCTTC
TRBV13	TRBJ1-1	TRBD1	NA	CASSFLDRTNTEAFF	TGTGCCAGCAGCTTTTTGGACAGGACGAACACTGAAGCTTTCTTT
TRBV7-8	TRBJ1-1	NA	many	CASSPGWAGVFTEAFF	TGTGCCAGCAGCCCCGGTTGGGCAGGGGTTTTCACTGAAGCTTTCTTT
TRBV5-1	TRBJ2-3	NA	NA	CASSSEGGGIDTQYF	TGCGCCAGCAGCTCAGAGGGGGGGGGCATAGATACGCAGTATTTT
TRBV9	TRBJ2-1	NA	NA	CASSVGTRGTGQFF	TGTGCCAGCAGCGTCGGGACCCGGGGGACGGGGCAGTTCTTC
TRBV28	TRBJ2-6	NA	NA	CASSWPSGANVLTF	TGTGCCAGCAGTTGGCCTTCTGGGGCCAACGTCCTGACTTTC
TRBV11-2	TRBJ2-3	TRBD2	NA	CASSLRGGRATDTQYF	TGTGCCAGCAGCTTGAGGGGAGGGAGGGCCACAGATACGCAGTATTTT
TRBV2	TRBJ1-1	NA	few	CASSESRGQYTEAFF	TGTGCCAGCAGTGAATCCAGGGGCCAATACACTGAAGCTTTCTTT
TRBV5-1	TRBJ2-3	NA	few	CASSPSGGARTDTQYF	TGCGCCAGCAGTCCTTCAGGAGGGGCTCGCACAGATACGCAGTATTTT
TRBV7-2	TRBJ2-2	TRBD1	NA	CASSARTGNTGELFF	TGTGCCAGCAGCGCTAGGACAGGGAACACCGGGGAGCTGTTTTTT
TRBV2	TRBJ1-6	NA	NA	CASSGGGFNSPLHF	TGTGCCAGCAGTGGCGGGGGGTTTAATTCACCCCTCCACTTT